These T cell receptor beta chains were read from a single sample in a study of neurological immune-mediated disorders. MiXCR was run by TCRdb on the 5' RACE reads, yielding one entry per CDR3 protein. The sample contains about 53,000 distinct CDR3 sequences, roughly 8% of which appear only once. Source material: PBMCs. All receptors derive from a woman in her 40s in good health. The CDR3 runs from the conserved cysteine through the conserved F or W. Fields, in order: CDR3 protein, CDR3 DNA, clone size, J gene, V gene, D gene. D genes are given only for firm matches. Clone size appears in some rows only: once, few, many, or a class for an expanded clone.

cdr3_aa: CASSLWAGSNEKLFF; cdr3_nt: TGCGCCAGCAGCTTGTGGGCAGGGTCTAATGAAAAACTGTTTTTT; clone_size: many; j_call: TRBJ1-4; v_call: TRBV5-1; d_call: NA
cdr3_aa: CASSIAGLHNQPQHF; cdr3_nt: TGTGCCAGCAGCATAGCCGGGTTGCACAATCAGCCCCAGCATTTT; clone_size: many; j_call: TRBJ1-5; v_call: TRBV12-3/TRBV12-4; d_call: NA
cdr3_aa: CASSLLGTGDTQYF; cdr3_nt: TGTGCCAGCAGCTTGCTTGGGACGGGTGATACGCAGTATTTT; clone_size: many; j_call: TRBJ2-3; v_call: TRBV5-8; d_call: NA
cdr3_aa: CSVVTAAAVNTEAFF; cdr3_nt: TGCAGCGTGGTGACAGCGGCCGCAGTGAACACTGAAGCTTTCTTT; clone_size: many; j_call: TRBJ1-1; v_call: TRBV29-1; d_call: NA
cdr3_aa: CASSLSGGAAEMYGYTF; cdr3_nt: TGTGCCAGCAGTTTATCCGGGGGGGCAGCAGAGATGTATGGCTACACCTTC; clone_size: many; j_call: TRBJ1-2; v_call: TRBV27; d_call: NA
cdr3_aa: CASSLFRDLEAFF; cdr3_nt: TGTGCCAGCAGTTTGTTCAGGGACCTTGAAGCTTTCTTT; clone_size: many; j_call: TRBJ1-1; v_call: TRBV6-6; d_call: NA
cdr3_aa: CASNERGYYNEQFF; cdr3_nt: TGTGCCAGCAACGAGCGGGGCTACTACAATGAGCAGTTCTTC; clone_size: many; j_call: TRBJ2-1; v_call: TRBV12-3/TRBV12-4; d_call: TRBD2
cdr3_aa: CASSPTPGQGNTGELFF; cdr3_nt: TGTGCCAGCAGCCCCACCCCGGGACAGGGTAACACCGGGGAGCTGTTTTTT; clone_size: many; j_call: TRBJ2-2; v_call: TRBV12-3/TRBV12-4; d_call: TRBD1
cdr3_aa: CASSSNGADTQYF; cdr3_nt: TGTGCCAGCAGCTCGAACGGGGCAGATACGCAGTATTTT; clone_size: many; j_call: TRBJ2-3; v_call: TRBV7-3; d_call: NA
cdr3_aa: CASSGHNQPQHF; cdr3_nt: TGTGCCAGTAGTGGTCACAATCAGCCCCAGCATTTT; clone_size: many; j_call: TRBJ1-5; v_call: TRBV19; d_call: NA
cdr3_aa: CSAQKASSTDTQYF; cdr3_nt: TGCAGTGCTCAGAAGGCCAGTAGCACAGATACGCAGTATTTT; clone_size: many; j_call: TRBJ2-3; v_call: TRBV20-1; d_call: NA
cdr3_aa: CASSDWGQNSQPQHF; cdr3_nt: TGTGCCAGCAGTGATTGGGGACAGAATAGTCAGCCCCAGCATTTT; clone_size: many; j_call: TRBJ1-5; v_call: TRBV2; d_call: TRBD1
cdr3_aa: CSASGSSTDTQYF; cdr3_nt: TGCAGTGCTAGCGGCTCCAGCACAGATACGCAGTATTTT; clone_size: many; j_call: TRBJ2-3; v_call: TRBV20-1; d_call: NA
cdr3_aa: CASSLVGGGGVSYEQYF; cdr3_nt: TGTGCCAGCAGCTTAGTCGGCGGCGGGGGGGTCTCCTACGAGCAGTACTTC; clone_size: many; j_call: TRBJ2-7; v_call: TRBV7-2; d_call: TRBD2
cdr3_aa: CASSKGQGRAEKLFF; cdr3_nt: TGCGCCAGCAGCAAAGGACAGGGGAGAGCTGAAAAACTGTTTTTT; clone_size: NA; j_call: TRBJ1-4; v_call: TRBV5-1; d_call: TRBD1
cdr3_aa: CASSLGDHQETQYF; cdr3_nt: TGTGCCAGCAGCTTAGGGGATCACCAAGAGACCCAGTACTTC; clone_size: many; j_call: TRBJ2-5; v_call: TRBV11-1; d_call: NA
cdr3_aa: CAIRAWTATSSPGNTIYF; cdr3_nt: TGTGCCATCAGGGCGTGGACAGCGACTTCGAGCCCTGGAAACACCATATATTTT; clone_size: many; j_call: TRBJ1-3; v_call: TRBV10-3; d_call: NA
cdr3_aa: CASSPRLAGGPAEQYF; cdr3_nt: TGTGCCAGCTCGCCCCGACTAGCGGGAGGGCCCGCCGAGCAGTACTTC; clone_size: many; j_call: TRBJ2-7; v_call: TRBV18; d_call: TRBD2
cdr3_aa: CASSSPTVQETQYF; cdr3_nt: TGCGCCAGCAGCTCGCCGACAGTCCAAGAGACCCAGTACTTC; clone_size: many; j_call: TRBJ2-5; v_call: TRBV5-1; d_call: NA
cdr3_aa: CSASRGGYADEQYF; cdr3_nt: TGCAGTGCTAGCCGGGGGGGCTACGCGGACGAGCAGTACTTC; clone_size: many; j_call: TRBJ2-7; v_call: TRBV20-1; d_call: TRBD2
cdr3_aa: CASSKYRGGVYGYTF; cdr3_nt: TGTGCCAGCAGTAAATACCGGGGCGGGGTTTATGGCTACACCTTC; clone_size: NA; j_call: TRBJ1-2; v_call: TRBV6-1; d_call: NA
cdr3_aa: CAISGGSITYEQYF; cdr3_nt: TGTGCCATCAGTGGGGGAAGTATAACCTACGAGCAGTACTTC; clone_size: many; j_call: TRBJ2-7; v_call: TRBV10-3; d_call: NA
cdr3_aa: CASSTDSSTEAFF; cdr3_nt: TGTGCCAGTAGTACGGACAGTAGCACTGAAGCTTTCTTT; clone_size: few; j_call: TRBJ1-1; v_call: TRBV19; d_call: NA
cdr3_aa: CATSDLRNEQFF; cdr3_nt: TGTGCCACCAGTGATTTGAGAAATGAGCAGTTCTTC; clone_size: NA; j_call: TRBJ2-1; v_call: TRBV24-1; d_call: NA
cdr3_aa: CASSLGTGGSNQPQHF; cdr3_nt: TGCGCCAGCAGCTTGGGGACAGGGGGTAGCAATCAGCCCCAGCATTTT; clone_size: many; j_call: TRBJ1-5; v_call: TRBV5-1; d_call: TRBD1
cdr3_aa: CASSQDDTASSNYGYTF; cdr3_nt: TGCGCCAGCAGCCAAGATGATACAGCCTCTTCTAACTATGGCTACACCTTC; clone_size: many; j_call: TRBJ1-2; v_call: TRBV4-1; d_call: NA
cdr3_aa: CSATTGEETQYF; cdr3_nt: TGCAGTGCTACAACAGGGGAAGAGACCCAGTACTTC; clone_size: many; j_call: TRBJ2-5; v_call: TRBV20-1; d_call: TRBD1
cdr3_aa: CASRYYRARELFF; cdr3_nt: TGCGCCAGCAGATATTACAGGGCCAGGGAGCTGTTTTTT; clone_size: many; j_call: TRBJ2-2; v_call: TRBV10-2; d_call: NA
cdr3_aa: CASSLDGGRTYEKYF; cdr3_nt: TGTGCCAGCAGCTTGGATGGGGGGCGGACCTACGAGAAGTACTTC; clone_size: NA; j_call: TRBJ2-7; v_call: TRBV5-1; d_call: NA
cdr3_aa: CASSLGGTGGSQPQHF; cdr3_nt: TGCGCCAGCAGCTTGGGAGGTACCGGGGGGAGTCAGCCCCAGCATTTT; clone_size: many; j_call: TRBJ1-5; v_call: TRBV5-1; d_call: NA
cdr3_aa: CSVILGTDSDPTEAFF; cdr3_nt: TGCAGCGTCATCCTCGGGACAGATTCAGATCCCACTGAAGCTTTCTTT; clone_size: many; j_call: TRBJ1-1; v_call: TRBV29-1; d_call: TRBD1
cdr3_aa: CASSSLDRVGYGYTF; cdr3_nt: TGCGCCAGCAGCTCCCTCGACAGGGTAGGCTATGGCTACACCTTC; clone_size: many; j_call: TRBJ1-2; v_call: TRBV5-1; d_call: TRBD1
cdr3_aa: CASTPPFSVIASQETQYF; cdr3_nt: TGTGCCAGCACCCCCCCATTCTCTGTCATAGCAAGCCAAGAGACCCAGTACTTC; clone_size: many; j_call: TRBJ2-5; v_call: TRBV5-5; d_call: NA
cdr3_aa: CASARGRANEQYF; cdr3_nt: TGTGCCAGCGCAAGAGGCAGGGCCAACGAGCAGTACTTC; clone_size: many; j_call: TRBJ2-7; v_call: TRBV12-3/TRBV12-4; d_call: NA
cdr3_aa: CASSEHGTSGGRQTKYF; cdr3_nt: TGTGCCAGCAGCGAACATGGGACTAGCGGGGGGAGGCAGACAAAGTACTTC; clone_size: NA; j_call: TRBJ2-5; v_call: TRBV14; d_call: TRBD2
cdr3_aa: CASTDGRLNEKLFF; cdr3_nt: TGTGCCAGCACGGACGGACGGTTGAATGAAAAACTGTTTTTT; clone_size: many; j_call: TRBJ1-4; v_call: TRBV2; d_call: NA
cdr3_aa: CASNPAGRNQPQHF; cdr3_nt: TGTGCCAGCAACCCGGCGGGGAGAAATCAGCCCCAGCATTTT; clone_size: many; j_call: TRBJ1-5; v_call: TRBV6-5; d_call: NA
cdr3_aa: CSVPSALPSGEAFF; cdr3_nt: TGCAGCGTTCCTTCGGCCCTGCCTTCGGGTGAAGCTTTCTTT; clone_size: many; j_call: TRBJ1-1; v_call: TRBV29-1; d_call: NA
cdr3_aa: CASSVRRTGRVTEAFF; cdr3_nt: TGTGCCAGCAGTGTGAGACGGACAGGGCGAGTGACTGAAGCTTTCTTT; clone_size: few; j_call: TRBJ1-1; v_call: TRBV6-5; d_call: TRBD1
cdr3_aa: CSARGGADNPVSYEQYF; cdr3_nt: TGCAGTGCTAGAGGCGGTGCGGACAACCCGGTCAGCTACGAGCAGTACTTC; clone_size: many; j_call: TRBJ2-7; v_call: TRBV20-1; d_call: NA
cdr3_aa: CSVRGDTNYGYTF; cdr3_nt: TGCAGCGTTCGAGGGGATACTAACTATGGCTACACCTTC; clone_size: many; j_call: TRBJ1-2; v_call: TRBV29-1; d_call: NA
cdr3_aa: CASSQIRESQDGSGNTIYF; cdr3_nt: TGTGCCAGCAGTCAGATCCGGGAATCTCAGGACGGCTCTGGAAACACCATATATTTT; clone_size: many; j_call: TRBJ1-3; v_call: TRBV27; d_call: NA
cdr3_aa: CASSDRRINYNSPLHF; cdr3_nt: TGTGCCAGCAGTGACCGACGGATTAACTATAATTCACCCCTCCACTTT; clone_size: many; j_call: TRBJ1-6; v_call: TRBV6-5; d_call: NA
cdr3_aa: CASGNGHRDYGYTF; cdr3_nt: TGTGCCAGCGGGAACGGCCACAGGGACTATGGCTACACCTTC; clone_size: many; j_call: TRBJ1-2; v_call: TRBV9; d_call: NA
cdr3_aa: CASRPGLQGDTQYF; cdr3_nt: TGTGCCAGCAGACCCGGGCTCCAGGGGGATACGCAGTATTTT; clone_size: many; j_call: TRBJ2-3; v_call: TRBV6-2/TRBV6-3; d_call: NA
cdr3_aa: CASSLAGTSSYNEQFF; cdr3_nt: TGTGCCAGCAGCTTGGCCGGGACGAGCTCCTACAATGAGCAGTTCTTC; clone_size: many; j_call: TRBJ2-1; v_call: TRBV5-5; d_call: NA
cdr3_aa: CATSRYGALTDTQYF; cdr3_nt: TGTGCCACCTCAAGGTACGGGGCGCTCACAGATACGCAGTATTTT; clone_size: many; j_call: TRBJ2-3; v_call: TRBV15; d_call: NA